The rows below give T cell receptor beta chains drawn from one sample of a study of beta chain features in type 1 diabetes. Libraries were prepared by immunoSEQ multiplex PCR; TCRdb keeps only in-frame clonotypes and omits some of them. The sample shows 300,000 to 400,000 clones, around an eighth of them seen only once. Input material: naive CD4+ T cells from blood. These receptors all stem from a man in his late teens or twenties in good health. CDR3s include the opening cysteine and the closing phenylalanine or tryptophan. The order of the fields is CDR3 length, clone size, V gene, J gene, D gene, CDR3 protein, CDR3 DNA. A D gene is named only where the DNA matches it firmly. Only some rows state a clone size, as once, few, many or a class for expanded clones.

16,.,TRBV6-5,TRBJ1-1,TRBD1,CASSYEFGTGNTEAFF,TGTGCCAGCAGTTACGAATTCGGGACAGGGAACACTGAAGCTTTCTTT
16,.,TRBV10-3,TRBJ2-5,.,CAISESRASRSETQYF,TGTGCCATCAGTGAGTCGAGGGCATCCCGTTCTGAGACCCAGTACTTC
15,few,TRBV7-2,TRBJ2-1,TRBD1,CASSLAGQYNNEQFF,TGTGCCAGCAGCTTAGCGGGACAGTATAACAATGAGCAGTTCTTC
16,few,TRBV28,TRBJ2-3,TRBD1,CASSPLRQGATDTQYF,TGTGCCAGCAGTCCCCTAAGACAGGGGGCCACAGATACGCAGTATTTT
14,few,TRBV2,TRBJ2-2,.,CASLRDTITGELFF,TGTGCCAGCCTCCGGGACACCATCACCGGGGAGCTGTTTTTT
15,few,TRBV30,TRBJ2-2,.,CAWSDYFLNTGELFF,TGTGCCTGGAGTGATTATTTTCTTAACACCGGGGAGCTGTTTTTT
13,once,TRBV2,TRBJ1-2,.,CASSGDSHYGYTF,TGTGCCAGCAGTGGTGACAGCCACTATGGCTACACCTTC
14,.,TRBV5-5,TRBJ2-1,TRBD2,CASSSGEDYNEQFF,TGTGCCAGCAGCAGCGGGGAGGACTACAATGAGCAGTTCTTC
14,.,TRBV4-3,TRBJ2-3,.,CASSQDISTDTQYF,TGCGCCAGCAGCCAAGATATTAGCACAGATACGCAGTATTTT
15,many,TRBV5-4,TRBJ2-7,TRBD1,CASSLTRTGIYEQYF,TGTGCCAGCAGCTTGACAAGGACAGGGATATACGAGCAGTACTTC
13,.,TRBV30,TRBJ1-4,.,CAWNLRTNEKLFF,TGTGCCTGGAACCTACGAACTAATGAAAAACTGTTTTTT
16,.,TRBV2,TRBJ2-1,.,CASRATINFDSNEQFF,TGTGCCAGCAGAGCTACTATAAATTTCGACAGCAATGAGCAGTTCTTC
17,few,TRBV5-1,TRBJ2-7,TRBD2,CASSLGLAGGAYYEQYF,TGCGCCAGCAGCTTGGGACTAGCGGGAGGGGCGTATTACGAGCAGTACTTC
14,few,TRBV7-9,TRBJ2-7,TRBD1,CASSLHDRGNEQYF,TGTGCCAGCAGCCTCCACGACAGGGGCAACGAGCAGTACTTC
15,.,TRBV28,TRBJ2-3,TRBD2,CASVLAMRATDTQYF,TGTGCCAGCGTACTAGCGATGAGGGCCACAGATACGCAGTATTTT
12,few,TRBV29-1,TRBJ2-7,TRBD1,CSVRTGAYEQYF,TGCAGCGTAAGGACAGGGGCCTACGAGCAGTACTTC
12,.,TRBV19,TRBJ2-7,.,CASSISRGEQYF,TGTGCCAGTAGTATCTCCAGGGGCGAGCAGTACTTC
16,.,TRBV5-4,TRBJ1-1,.,CASSLGGSRSNTEAFF,TGTGCCAGCAGCTTGGGAGGGTCCAGATCGAACACTGAAGCTTTCTTT
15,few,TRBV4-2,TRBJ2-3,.,CASSQDAGLVDTQYF,TGTGCCAGCAGCCAAGACGCAGGCCTGGTAGATACGCAGTATTTT
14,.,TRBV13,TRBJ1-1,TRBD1,CASSFWTGGTEAFF,TGTGCCAGCAGCTTTTGGACAGGGGGCACTGAAGCTTTCTTT
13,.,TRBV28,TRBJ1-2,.,CASSPTGREGYTF,TGTGCCAGCAGTCCAACAGGGAGGGAAGGCTACACCTTC
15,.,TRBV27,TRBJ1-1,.,CASSFSRGTNTEAFF,TGTGCCAGCAGTTTCTCGCGGGGAACGAACACTGAAGCTTTCTTT
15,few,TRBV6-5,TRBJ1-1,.,CASSSKTSMNTEAFF,TGTGCCAGCAGCTCGAAGACAAGTATGAACACTGAAGCTTTCTTT
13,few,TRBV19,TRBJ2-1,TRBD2,CVSGTSGSNEQFF,TGTGTTTCCGGGACTAGCGGGAGCAATGAGCAGTTCTTC
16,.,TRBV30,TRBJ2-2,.,CAWGEVSAGRTGELFF,TGTGCCTGGGGCGAAGTATCGGCAGGGAGGACCGGGGAGCTGTTTTTT
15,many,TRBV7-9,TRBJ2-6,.,CASSTTYSGANVLTF,TGTGCCAGCAGCACTACTTACTCTGGGGCCAACGTCCTGACTTTC
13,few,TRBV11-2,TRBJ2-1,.,CASSLDPGGLQFF,TGTGCCAGCAGCTTAGACCCCGGTGGGCTGCAGTTCTTC
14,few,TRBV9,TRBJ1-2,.,CASSVARSDYGYTF,TGTGCCAGCAGCGTAGCCAGGTCCGACTATGGCTACACCTTC
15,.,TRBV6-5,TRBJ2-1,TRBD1,CASSSTGTGRNEQFF,TGTGCCAGCAGTTCCACCGGGACAGGCCGCAATGAGCAGTTCTTC
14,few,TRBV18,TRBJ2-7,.,CASSPASGDDEQYF,TGTGCCAGCTCACCCGCCTCAGGGGACGACGAGCAGTACTTC
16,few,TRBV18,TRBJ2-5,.,CASSPPTSQGQETQYF,TGTGCCAGCTCACCCCCCACATCCCAGGGCCAAGAGACCCAGTACTTC
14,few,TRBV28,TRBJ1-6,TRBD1,CASSSGTDNSPLHF,TGTGCCAGCAGTTCCGGGACAGATAATTCACCCCTCCACTTT
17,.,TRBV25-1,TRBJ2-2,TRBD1,CASSEAWDRANTGELFF,TGTGCCAGCAGTGAAGCCTGGGACAGGGCGAACACCGGGGAGCTGTTTTTT
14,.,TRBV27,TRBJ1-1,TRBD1,CASSLGQMNTEAFF,TGTGCCAGCAGTCTGGGACAGATGAACACTGAAGCTTTCTTT